Shown below are 10 T cell receptor beta chains from a single sample sequenced in a study of T cell responses to AZD1222 COVID-19 vaccine. Libraries were prepared by immunoSEQ multiplex PCR; TCRdb keeps only in-frame clonotypes and omits some of them. The data hold 110,000 or so clones, with approximately 85% observed a single time. The starting material was peripheral blood, obtained on day 0 of AZD1222 vaccination. The source of these receptors is an adult in good health.

V usage is TRBV20-1 and J usage is TRBJ1-1, with a tentative D call TRBD1 (6 bases). CDR1 is DFQATT, CDR2 SNEGSKA, per germline (reference sequence). CDR3 length: 11 residues. The V and J ends lost 6 bases and 6 bases respectively, with 11 bases between them. CDR3: CSARRQAEAFF. The CDR3 DNA reads TGCAGTGCCCGCAGACAGGCTGAAGCTTTCTTT.

The chain is built from TRBV4-1 and TRBJ2-7; D call uncertain. Looked up from germline, CDR1 is MGHRA and CDR2 is YSYEKL. This CDR3 comprises 17 residues. Trimming removed 0 bases at V and 0 bases at J, with 15 bases between. For the CDR3, the DNA is TGCGCCAGCAGCCAAGATCCGTCGGTGCCCAGCTCCTACGAGCAGTACTTC. This codes for CASSQDPSVPSSYEQYF.

V is TRBV5-4 and J is TRBJ2-7; 9 bases are a match to TRBD2. This CDR3 spans 15 amino acids. V lost 4 bases, J lost 1 base, and 6 bases stayed unmatched. Germline V gives CDR1 SGHNT, CDR2 YYREEE (reference sequence). The CDR3 sequence: CASSARTSASYEQYF. The CDR3 bases are TGTGCCAGCAGCGCTCGGACTAGCGCGTCCTACGAGCAGTACTTC.

A single count supports this clone. The chain links TRBV7-6 to TRBJ1-5; D is unclear. Trimming removed 5 bases at V and 2 bases at J, with 13 bases between. Germline V gene lookup returns CDR1 SGHVS and CDR2 FNYEAQ. CDR3 size: 15 residues. This CDR3 is CASSPNAAGNQPQHF. The CDR3, as DNA: TGTGCCAGCAGCCCGAATGCGGCGGGCAATCAGCCCCAGCATTTT.

The chain combines TRBV12-3 or TRBV12-4 with TRBJ2-1; weak D call: TRBD2 (6 bases). The CDR3 has 13 residues. V shed 7 bases and J shed 2 bases, with 9 bases lying between them. Written as DNA, the CDR3 is TGTGCCAGCACCGGGGGTCCCTACAATGAGCAGTTCTTC. It translates to CASTGGPYNEQFF.

CDR3 sequence (DNA): TGTGCCAGCAGCAGGGGGCCTGAAGCTTTCTTT. As protein: CASSRGPEAFF. V and J are TRBV21-1 and TRBJ1-1; no DNA check was done on the table's D call, TRBD1. TRBV21-1 is tagged as a pseudogene. CDR3 length: 11 residues.

The V and J genes are TRBV7-8 and TRBJ2-5; D unclear. The CDR3 is 13 residues long. The V gene lost 8 bases and the J gene lost 2 bases, with 12 bases spanning the gap. Looked up from germline, CDR1 is SGHVS and CDR2 is FQNEAQ. The CDR3 here is CASRTRQQETQYF. The CDR3 bases are TGTGCCAGCCGAACGAGGCAGCAAGAGACCCAGTACTTC. Variable domain in full (rest from reference TRBV7-8 and TRBJ2-5): GAGVSQSPRYKVAKRGQDVALRCDPISGHVSLFWYQQALGQGPEFLTYFQNEAQLDKSGLPSDRFFAERPEGSVSTLKIQRTQQEDSAVYLCASRTRQQETQYFGPGTRLLVL.

This sequence joins TRBV28 and TRBJ2-7, with a tentative D call TRBD1 (5 bases). In germline, CDR1 is MDHEN, CDR2 SYDVKM. Trimming took 5 bases from V and 0 from J, leaving 11 bases between them. This CDR3 is built from 14 residues. CDR3 in DNA: TGTGCCAGCAGTACCCTCGACAGCTCCTACGAGCAGTACTTC. It yields the protein CASSTLDSSYEQYF. The complete variable domain, with remaining parts taken from reference TRBV28 and TRBJ2-7, reads DVKVTQSSRYLVKRTGEKVFLECVQDMDHENMFWYRQDPGLGLRLIYFSYDVKMKEKGDIPEGYSVSREKKERFSLILESASTNQTSMYLCASSTLDSSYEQYFGPGTRLTVT.

The rearrangement joins TRBV5-1 to TRBJ1-5; D uncertain. The CDR3 is 16 amino acids. The germline gives CDR1 SGHRS, CDR2 YFSETQ. V was pared by 0 bases and J by 0 bases, with 10 bases between. The CDR3 nucleotides are TGCGCCAGCAGCTTGGGCCCGGAATTTAGCAATCAGCCCCAGCATTTT. Amino acids: CASSLGPEFSNQPQHF.

V is TRBV29-1 and J is TRBJ1-4; TRBD1 agrees at 8 bases. V was clipped by 6 bases and J by 6 bases; unmatched bases: 6. From germline, CDR1 is SQVTM and CDR2 ANQGSEA. The CDR3 loop spans 13 amino acids. CDR3 in DNA: TGCAGCGTCGGAGGGACAGGCGATGAAAAACTGTTTTTT. The encoded protein is CSVGGTGDEKLFF.